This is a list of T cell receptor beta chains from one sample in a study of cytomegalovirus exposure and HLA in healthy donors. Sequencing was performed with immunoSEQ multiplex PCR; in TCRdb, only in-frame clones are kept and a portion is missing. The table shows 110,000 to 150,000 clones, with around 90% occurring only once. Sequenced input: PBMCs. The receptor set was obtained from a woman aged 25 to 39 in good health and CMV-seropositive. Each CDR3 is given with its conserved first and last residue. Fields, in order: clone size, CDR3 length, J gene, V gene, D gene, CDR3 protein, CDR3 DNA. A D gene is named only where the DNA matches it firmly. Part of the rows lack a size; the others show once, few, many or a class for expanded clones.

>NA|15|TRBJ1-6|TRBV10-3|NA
CAISERTPYNSPLHF
TGTGCCATCAGTGAGCGGACACCCTATAATTCACCCCTCCACTTT
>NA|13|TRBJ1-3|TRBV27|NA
CASRPGGGNTIYF
TGTGCCAGCAGACCCGGAGGTGGGAACACCATATATTTT
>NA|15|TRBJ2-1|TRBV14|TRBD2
CASSQTSGSLNEQFF
TGTGCCAGCAGCCAGACTAGCGGGAGTTTAAATGAGCAGTTCTTC
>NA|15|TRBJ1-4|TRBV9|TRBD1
CASSVGDRAHEKLFF
TGTGCCAGCAGCGTAGGGGACAGGGCTCACGAAAAACTGTTTTTT
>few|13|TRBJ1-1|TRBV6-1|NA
CASRQGLNTEAFF
TGTGCCAGCAGACAGGGTTTGAACACTGAAGCTTTCTTT
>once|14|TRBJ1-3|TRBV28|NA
CASLKGAGGNTIYF
TGTGCCAGTCTGAAAGGGGCAGGTGGAAACACCATATATTTT
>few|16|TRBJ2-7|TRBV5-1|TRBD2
CASKRTSGAYSYEQYF
TGCGCCAGCAAAAGGACTAGCGGGGCCTACTCCTACGAGCAGTACTTC
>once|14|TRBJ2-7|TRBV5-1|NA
CASSLNSNSYEQYF
TGCGCCAGCAGCTTGAACTCAAACTCCTACGAGCAGTACTTC
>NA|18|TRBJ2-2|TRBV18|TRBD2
CASSPLSTSGSVNGELFF
TGTGCCAGCTCACCCCTAAGCACTAGCGGGAGCGTGAACGGGGAGCTGTTTTTT
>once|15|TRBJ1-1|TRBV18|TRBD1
CASSPRDRGNPEAFF
TGTGCCAGCTCACCACGGGACAGGGGAAACCCTGAAGCTTTCTTT
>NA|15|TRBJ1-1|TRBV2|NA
CASSEVLGGDTEAFF
TGTGCCAGCAGTGAAGTTTTAGGGGGGGACACTGAAGCTTTCTTT
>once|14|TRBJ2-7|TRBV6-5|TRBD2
CASSRDGGTGEQYF
TGTGCCAGCAGTAGAGACGGGGGGACGGGCGAGCAGTACTTC
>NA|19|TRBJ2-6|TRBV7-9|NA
CASSPFGGRGISGANVLTF
TGTGCCAGCAGCCCCTTCGGGGGACGGGGAATCTCTGGGGCCAACGTCCTGACTTTC
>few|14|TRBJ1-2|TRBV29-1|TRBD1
CSVRRGQGPYGYTF
TGCAGCGTTCGGCGGGGACAGGGTCCCTATGGCTACACCTTC
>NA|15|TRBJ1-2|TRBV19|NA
CASSTSGTRNQGYTF
TGTGCCAGTAGTACTTCCGGGACTAGGAACCAGGGCTACACCTTC
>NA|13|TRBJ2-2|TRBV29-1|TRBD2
CSAGTSGTGELFF
TGCAGCGCCGGGACTAGCGGCACCGGGGAGCTGTTTTTT
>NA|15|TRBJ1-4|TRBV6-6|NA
CASTLSPATNEKLFF
TGTGCCAGCACCCTCTCCCCGGCAACTAATGAAAAACTGTTTTTT
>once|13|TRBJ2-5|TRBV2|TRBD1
CASGRDSEETQYF
TGTGCCAGCGGCAGGGACAGTGAAGAGACCCAGTACTTC
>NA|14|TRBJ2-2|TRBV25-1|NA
CASSESANTGELFF
TGTGCCAGCAGTGAATCTGCGAACACCGGGGAGCTGTTTTTT
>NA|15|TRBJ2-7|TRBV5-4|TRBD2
CASSLDSGGAREQYF
TGTGCCAGCAGCTTGGATAGCGGGGGGGCGAGGGAGCAGTACTTC
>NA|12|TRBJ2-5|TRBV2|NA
CASMGRGETQYF
TGTGCCAGCATGGGGAGAGGAGAGACCCAGTACTTC
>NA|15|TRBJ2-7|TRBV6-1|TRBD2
CASSAGLAGGHEQYF
TGTGCCAGCAGTGCCGGACTAGCGGGAGGTCACGAGCAGTACTTC
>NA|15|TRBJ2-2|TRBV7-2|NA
CAVPKDYLPSGELFF
TGTGCCGTCCCCAAGGACTACCTCCCATCCGGGGAGCTGTTTTTT
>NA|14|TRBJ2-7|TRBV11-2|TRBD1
CASSLGQGAYEQYF
TGTGCCAGCAGCCTCGGACAGGGCGCCTACGAGCAGTACTTC
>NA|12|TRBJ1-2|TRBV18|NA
CASSPRDKGCTF
TGTGCCAGCTCACCCCGGGACAAGGGGTGCACCTTC
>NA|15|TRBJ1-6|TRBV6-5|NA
CASSYSRADNSPLHF
TGTGCCAGCAGTTACTCGAGGGCAGATAATTCACCCCTCCACTTT
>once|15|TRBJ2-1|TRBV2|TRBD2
CASRSGTSGFNEQFF
TGTGCCAGCAGATCCGGGACTAGCGGCTTCAATGAGCAGTTCTTC
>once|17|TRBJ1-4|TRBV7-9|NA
CASSFGSGIATNEKLFF
TGTGCCAGCAGCTTTGGTTCAGGAATTGCAACTAATGAAAAACTGTTTTTT
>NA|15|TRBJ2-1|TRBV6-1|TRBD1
CASSRSRTGDNEQFF
TGTGCCAGCAGTCGATCAAGGACAGGCGACAATGAGCAGTTCTTC
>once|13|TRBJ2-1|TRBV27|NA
CAREGATNNEQFF
TGTGCCAGGGAGGGGGCCACAAACAATGAGCAGTTCTTC
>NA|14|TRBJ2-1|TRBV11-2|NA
CASSLGQRDNEQFF
TGTGCCAGCAGCTTAGGTCAGCGAGACAATGAGCAGTTCTTC
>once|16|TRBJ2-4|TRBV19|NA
CASSSQGLEAKNIQYF
TGTGCCAGTAGTTCTCAGGGGTTGGAAGCCAAAAACATTCAGTACTTC
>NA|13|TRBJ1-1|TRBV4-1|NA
CASSRGAYTEAFF
TGCGCCAGCAGCCGCGGGGCTTACACTGAAGCTTTCTTT
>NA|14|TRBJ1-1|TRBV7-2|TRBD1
CASSKQGTVTEAFF
TGTGCCAGCAGTAAACAGGGGACGGTCACTGAAGCTTTCTTT
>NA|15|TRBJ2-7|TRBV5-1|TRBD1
CASSAPGQGLHEQYF
TGCGCCAGCAGCGCCCCGGGACAGGGCCTCCACGAGCAGTACTTC
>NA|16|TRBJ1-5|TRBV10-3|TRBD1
CAISADRGQSNQPQHF
TGTGCCATCAGTGCGGACAGGGGGCAAAGCAATCAGCCCCAGCATTTT
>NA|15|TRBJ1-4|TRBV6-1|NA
CASRVRAAANEKLFF
TGTGCCAGCAGAGTCAGGGCGGCAGCTAATGAAAAACTGTTTTTT